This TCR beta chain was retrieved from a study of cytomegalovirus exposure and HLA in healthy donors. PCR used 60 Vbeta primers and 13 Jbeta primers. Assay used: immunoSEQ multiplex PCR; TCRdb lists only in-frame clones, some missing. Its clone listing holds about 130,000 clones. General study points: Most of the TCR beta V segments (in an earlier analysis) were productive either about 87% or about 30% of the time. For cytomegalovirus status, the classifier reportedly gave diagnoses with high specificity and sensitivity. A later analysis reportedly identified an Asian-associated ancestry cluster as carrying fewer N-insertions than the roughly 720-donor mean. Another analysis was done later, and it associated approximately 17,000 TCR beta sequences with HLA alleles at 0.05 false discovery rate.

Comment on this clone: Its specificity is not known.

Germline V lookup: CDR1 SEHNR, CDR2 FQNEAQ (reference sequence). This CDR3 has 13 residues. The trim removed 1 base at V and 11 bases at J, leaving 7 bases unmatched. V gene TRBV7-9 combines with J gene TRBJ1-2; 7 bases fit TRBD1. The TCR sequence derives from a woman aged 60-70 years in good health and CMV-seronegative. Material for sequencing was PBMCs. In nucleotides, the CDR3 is TGTGCCAGCAGCTTAGGAGGACAGGATATGTACACCTTC. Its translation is CASSLGGQDMYTF.